The following is a TCR beta chain sequence with its context. This entry belongs to a study of early T cells in non-severe SARS-CoV-2 infection. V lost 5 bases to trimming and J lost 1 base; unmatched junction nucleotides: 6. This CDR3 is 17 amino acids long. MiXCR, applied by TCRdb to the 5' RACE reads, yields one record per CDR3 protein. This sample carries tens of thousands of distinct CDR3 sequences, 10% to 15% of them seen once, and the ten largest clones take around 4.9%. The V call is TRBV12-3 or TRBV12-4, the J call TRBJ2-6, with 9 bases lining up with TRBD1. Material: whole blood. The receptor was isolated from an adult who was a healthcare worker with PCR-confirmed SARS-CoV-2 infection or an uninfected control (not recorded which). CDR3 in DNA: TGTGCCAGCAGTGTGCCCGGACAGGGGTCTGGGGCCAACGTCCTGACTTTC. Encoded protein: CASSVPGQGSGANVLTF.